This TCR beta chain was identified during a study of cytomegalovirus exposure and HLA in healthy donors. Study-level background: Falling in the Caucasian-associated ancestry cluster were 80% to 90% of under 500 genotyped donors. General study results and limits: Reports indicated that the classifier achieved high specificity and sensitivity in diagnosing cytomegalovirus status.

Nominally healthy donors provided the samples, though records likely missed some immune exposures. With 60 Vbeta and 13 Jbeta primers, the PCR was carried out. The table came from immunoSEQ multiplex PCR; TCRdb's copy has only in-frame clones and leaves some out. The sample carries about 94,000 clones, around four fifths recorded once. Note on this clone: Its target is not known.

Trimming removed 7 bases from V and 5 bases from J; junction bases left unmatched: 10. Germline CDR1 reads SQVTM; CDR2 reads ANQGSEA. The length of the CDR3 is 13 residues. The V and J genes are TRBV29-1 and TRBJ2-5; 7 bases fit TRBD2. The material sequenced was PBMCs. This TCR came from a woman aged 55-75 years in good health and CMV-seronegative. The CDR3 here is CSAPRSGRETQYF. DNA for the CDR3: TGCAGCGCCCCCCGTAGCGGGCGGGAGACCCAGTACTTC.